A single sample gave rise to the 28 T cell receptor beta chains below, sequenced in a study of T-cell reconstitution after alpha-beta-depleted transplantation in children (TCRdb year 2016). The library was generated by PCR. This sample was sequenced with an Illumina HiSeq 2500. TCR library preparation used molecular barcoding, with unique molecular identifiers applied to normalize quantification of the TCRbeta repertoire. The public reads were quality trimmed at Q25 with fastp and then assembled into clones with MiXCR by TCRdb, keeping productive beta chains. Rows with one shared CDR3 protein collapse into an entry with the most common genes and DNA. In this sample the table shows over 85,000 distinct CDR3 sequences, about a tenth of which occur a single time. Together, the top ten hold 8% to 9.5% of the sample. The source was PBMCs from the stem cell graft donor, collected from the stem cell graft. Source of these receptors: a human donor who donated a stem cell graft to a child with acute lymphoblastic leukemia.

This clonotype was seen many times. CDR3 residues: CASSSRPVSYEQYF. In DNA form, the CDR3 reads TGTGCCAGCAGCTCCCGACCAGTTTCCTACGAGCAGTACTTC. This rearrangement joins TRBV7-2 to TRBJ2-7, with D hard to call. Germline V gives CDR1 SGHTA, CDR2 FQGNSA. The CDR3 sequence is 14 residues long. Trimming cost V 4 bases and J 1 base, with 11 bases left between them.

There are many counts of this clonotype. The chain joins TRBV6-2 or TRBV6-3 to TRBJ2-1; D is possibly TRBD2 (5 bases). Germline V gene lookup returns CDR1 MNHEY and CDR2 SVGEGT. The CDR3 length is 17 residues. Trimming stripped 0 bases from V and 3 bases from J, with 15 bases between. CDR3 bases: TGTGCCAGCAGTTACTCGACTGGAACTAGTGGCTACAATGAGCAGTTCTTC. This encodes CASSYSTGTSGYNEQFF.

This clonotype has ten or more counts. The chain combines TRBV5-1 with TRBJ2-1, with D perhaps matching TRBD2 (6 bases). CDR1 is SGHRS, CDR2 YFSETQ, per germline. Deletions cut 3 bases from V and 0 bases from J, with 13 bases between. The CDR3 totals 16 residues. CDR3 loop: CASSSDGRGSYNEQFF. For the CDR3, the DNA is TGCGCCAGCAGCTCTGACGGGAGAGGCTCCTACAATGAGCAGTTCTTC.

This clonotype was observed many times. CDR3 DNA: TGTGCCAGCAGTTTAAGGGGAGTCTACGAGCAGTACTTC. Translated: CASSLRGVYEQYF. The chain has TRBV12-3 or TRBV12-4 and TRBJ2-7, with D tentatively TRBD1 or TRBD2 (5 bases each). Trimming left V 2 bases short and J 3 bases short, with 8 bases between. This CDR3 has 13 residues.

This clonotype was recorded at least ten times. The rearrangement joins TRBV5-1 to TRBJ2-5, with 13 nucleotides matching TRBD2. The CDR3 is 17 amino acids. V lost 4 bases to trimming and J lost 5 bases; unmatched junction nucleotides: 11. CDR1 and CDR2 (germline): SGHRS, YFSETQ. CDR3 loop: CASSHRTSGSFVETQYF. CDR3 DNA: TGCGCCAGCAGCCATCGGACTAGCGGGAGTTTCGTGGAGACCCAGTACTTC.

This clonotype was recorded at least ten times. The V call is TRBV5-5, the J call TRBJ1-2; D is perhaps TRBD1 (5 bases). V lost 4 bases, J lost 0 bases, and 13 bases lay in between. Germline V lookup: CDR1 SGHKS, CDR2 YYEKEE (reference sequence). The CDR3 sequence is 15 residues long. The CDR3 protein is CASSRGGEANYGYTF. The DNA for the CDR3 is TGTGCCAGCAGCCGTGGGGGGGAAGCTAACTATGGCTACACCTTC.

This clonotype was detected many times. The rearrangement joins TRBV5-1 to TRBJ2-5; TRBD2 aligns across 9 bases. V trimming: 0 bases; J trimming: 4 bases; junction bases outside the gene matches: 16. The CDR3 runs 19 residues. CDR1 is SGHRS and CDR2 is YFSETQ in the germline V gene. The CDR3 protein is CASSLEAGGPHGGRETQYF. Written as DNA, the CDR3 is TGCGCCAGCAGCTTGGAAGCGGGGGGACCTCATGGGGGGCGAGAGACCCAGTACTTC. Together with reference TRBV5-1 and TRBJ2-5, the CDR3 gives the full variable domain: KAGVTQTPRYLIKTRGQQVTLSCSPISGHRSVSWYQQTPGQGLQFLFEYFSETQRNKGNFPGRFSGRQFSNSRSEMNVSTLELGDSALYLCASSLEAGGPHGGRETQYFGPGTRLLVL.

This clonotype was recorded many times. The chain combines TRBV15 with TRBJ2-7; the D is unclear. V lost 0 bases to trimming and J lost 7 bases, with 13 bases between them. The CDR3 length is 14 residues. The germline V gene encodes CDR1 LNHNV and CDR2 YYDKDF (reference sequence). CDR3 in amino acids: CATSRDRALPEQYF. CDR3 nucleotide sequence: TGTGCCACCAGCAGAGATCGAGCCCTCCCGGAGCAGTACTTC.

This clonotype was detected ten times or more. V is TRBV6-2 or TRBV6-3 and J is TRBJ2-1, with D perhaps TRBD2 (5 bases). With 8 bases removed from V and 0 bases from J, the gap between germline ends came to 11 bases. The V gene's germline CDR1 is MNHEY and CDR2 SVGEGT. CDR3 length: 14 amino acids. The CDR3 DNA is TGTGCCAGCGGTGGGGAGAACTCCTACAATGAGCAGTTCTTC. This sequence encodes CASGGENSYNEQFF.

The table lists this clonotype with many counts. The chain couples TRBV29-1 to TRBJ2-7; 9 nucleotides line up with TRBD1. Germline lookup yields CDR1 SQVTM and CDR2 ANQGSEA. V lost 6 bases to trimming and J lost 5 bases; unmatched junction nucleotides: 17. The CDR3 runs to 16 residues. The CDR3 DNA follows: TGCAGCGTCCGGGGGGCCATCCGGGACAGGGTCAACGAGCAGTACTTC. Translated: CSVRGAIRDRVNEQYF.

This clonotype was found many times. The genes are TRBV5-5 and TRBJ1-5; the match to TRBD1 covers 9 bases. The CDR3 sequence is 18 residues long. Germline-derived CDR1 and CDR2 are SGHKS and YYEKEE (reference sequence). The J segment lost 3 bases and the V segment lost 0 bases, leaving 10 bases of the junction unmatched. CDR3 loop: CASSLVSQDRGINQPQHF. As DNA, the CDR3 is TGTGCCAGCAGCTTGGTGTCGCAGGACAGGGGCATCAATCAGCCCCAGCATTTT.

This clonotype has a count of ten or more. This sequence joins TRBV5-6 and TRBJ2-3, with TRBD2 as a possible D gene (6 bases). The V and J ends lost 3 bases and 7 bases respectively, with 9 bases between them. This CDR3 spans 12 amino acids. Per the germline V gene, CDR1 is SGHDT and CDR2 is YYEEEE. CDR3 sequence (DNA): TGTGCCAGCAGCTGGGGCGGGAATACGCAGTATTTT. Translated: CASSWGGNTQYF.

This clonotype was counted many times. The chain combines TRBV7-3 with TRBJ2-3, with 9 bases lining up with TRBD2. Germline CDR1 and CDR2: SGHTA and FQGTGA. V shed 2 bases and J 1 base; nucleotides not matched to a gene: 4. The CDR3 totals 16 residues. This CDR3 is CASSLDRTSGTDTQYF. CDR3 DNA: TGTGCCAGCAGCTTAGATCGGACTAGCGGCACAGATACGCAGTATTTT.

This clonotype was detected many times. The chain links TRBV20-1 to TRBJ2-2; D is tentatively TRBD1 or TRBD2 (6 bases each). Germline assignment: CDR1 DFQATT and CDR2 SNEGSKA (reference sequence). The CDR3 is 16 residues long. The germline V and J ends were trimmed by 0 bases and 4 bases, with 15 bases remaining between them. The CDR3 is CSARETRTAGTGELFF. The CDR3 nucleotides are TGCAGTGCTAGAGAGACCAGGACAGCGGGCACCGGGGAGCTGTTTTTT.

V and J are TRBV4-2 and TRBJ2-7; D gene ambiguous. Germline V gives CDR1 LGHNA, CDR2 YNFKEQ. The CDR3 is made up of 13 amino acids. Trimming cost V 8 bases and J 6 bases, with 17 bases left between them. The CDR3 reads CASGPAVLGEQYF. In DNA form, the CDR3 reads TGTGCCAGCGGCCCCGCAGTCCTCGGCGAGCAGTACTTC.

This clonotype was recorded at least ten times. This sequence joins TRBV20-1 and TRBJ2-5; TRBD2 might be the D (7 bases). V was cut by 5 bases and J by 7 bases, with 23 bases left in between. Germline values: CDR1 DFQATT, CDR2 SNEGSKA (reference sequence). This CDR3 is built from 15 residues. The CDR3 reads CSASPSGGAPGTQYF. The CDR3 nucleotides read TGCAGTGCTTCCCCCAGTGGGGGGGCGCCGGGGACCCAGTACTTC.

Ten or more counts support this clonotype. CDR3 sequence (DNA): TGTGCCAGCAGCCCGGGACTAGCGGGAGTTGGCCAAGAGACCCAGTACTTC. Protein sequence: CASSPGLAGVGQETQYF. The chain combines TRBV7-9 with TRBJ2-5, with 14 bases fitting TRBD2. The germline CDR1 and CDR2 sequences are SEHNR and FQNEAQ (reference sequence). This CDR3 is 17 amino acids long. V shed 5 bases, J shed 1 base, and the junction held 6 bases outside the gene matches.

The CDR3 DNA follows: TGCGCCAGCAGTGACCGATCTACAGGGTGGGCTGAAGCTTTCTTT. Translated, it gives CASSDRSTGWAEAFF. The chain combines TRBV10-1 with TRBJ1-1; tentative D call: TRBD1 (6 bases). Trimming took off 3 bases at V and 6 bases at J, with 17 bases between the two ends. The CDR3 runs to 15 residues. Germline lookup yields CDR1 WNHNN and CDR2 SYGVQD (reference sequence).

The sample holds many counts of this clonotype. This chain uses TRBV20-1 with TRBJ2-3, with D possibly matching TRBD2 (5 bases). The CDR3 spans 16 residues. V was pared by 3 bases and J by 4 bases, with 20 bases between. From germline, CDR1 is DFQATT and CDR2 SNEGSKA (reference sequence). CDR3 sequence: CSASGVLASLSDTQYF. CDR3 in DNA: TGCAGTGCTAGTGGAGTGTTAGCGAGCCTCTCAGATACGCAGTATTTT.

The table lists this clonotype with many counts. This CDR3 is CASSLARRGTRETQYF. In nucleotides, the CDR3 is TGCGCCAGCAGCTTGGCCCGGCGGGGGACCAGGGAGACCCAGTACTTC. The genes are TRBV5-1 and TRBJ2-5, with 7 bases lining up with TRBD2. Looked up from germline, CDR1 is SGHRS and CDR2 is YFSETQ. The CDR3 spans 16 residues. J lost 5 bases, V lost 0 bases, and 10 bases had no gene match.

This clonotype has at least ten counts. The chain joins TRBV6-5 to TRBJ2-2, with 10 bases fitting TRBD2. The J segment lost 1 base and the V segment lost 0 bases, leaving 2 bases of the junction unmatched. Germline CDR1 MNHEY, CDR2 SVGAGI. The CDR3 loop spans 17 amino acids. The CDR3 DNA reads TGTGCCAGCAGTTACTCACTAGCGGGACTGAACACCGGGGAGCTGTTTTTT. It is translated as CASSYSLAGLNTGELFF.

This clonotype was observed at least ten times. The V and J genes are TRBV12-3 or TRBV12-4 and TRBJ2-2, with D hard to call. The V gene lost 5 bases and the J gene lost 5 bases, with 21 bases spanning the gap. This CDR3 comprises 17 residues. This CDR3 is CASSVPATWIKTGELFF. Here the CDR3 DNA reads TGTGCCAGCAGTGTCCCGGCCACCTGGATTAAGACCGGGGAGCTGTTTTTT.

This clonotype was seen many times. The rearrangement links TRBV12-3 or TRBV12-4 to TRBJ2-7; TRBD1 agrees at 12 bases. The CDR3 spans 17 residues. J gave up 2 bases and V 0 bases, and 5 bases lay outside the gene matches. CDR3 in amino acids: CASSLAGTGGAPYEQYF. CDR3 sequence (DNA): TGTGCCAGCAGTTTAGCCGGGACAGGGGGCGCCCCCTACGAGCAGTACTTC.

This clonotype was found many times. The chain joins TRBV6-2 or TRBV6-3 to TRBJ2-1; 12 bases are shared with TRBD2. With 4 bases clipped from V and 6 bases from J, the junction kept 13 bases outside the gene matches. The CDR3 covers 18 residues. The germline V gene encodes CDR1 MNHEY and CDR2 SVGEGT. In DNA, the CDR3 is TGTGCCAGCAGTTCGCCCCCACTACTAGCGGGGGGCAGCAATGAGCAGTTCTTC. Amino acid sequence: CASSSPPLLAGGSNEQFF.

This clonotype was seen ten or more times. CDR3 in DNA: TGTGCCAGCAGTTCGACTAGCGGGGTTAGCTCCTACAATGAGCAGTTCTTC. Translated, it gives CASSSTSGVSSYNEQFF. The chain is built from TRBV6-2 or TRBV6-3 and TRBJ2-1; 11 nucleotides agree with TRBD2. The V gene end was trimmed by 4 bases and the J gene end by 0 bases; junction bases not matched to a gene: 5. Germline CDR1 reads MNHEY; CDR2 reads SVGEGT. The CDR3 contains 17 residues.

V is TRBV20-1 and J is TRBJ2-7; no clear D. CDR3 length: 15 amino acids. The germline V and J ends were trimmed by 0 bases and 6 bases, with 18 bases remaining between them. Germline V CDR1 and CDR2: DFQATT, SNEGSKA (reference sequence). The CDR3 region has the DNA TGCAGTGCTAGAGATCTAAAGAATAGAGTTGGCGAGCAGTACGTC. This sequence encodes CSARDLKNRVGEQYV.

This clonotype was found many times. The gene calls are TRBV2 and TRBJ2-1; D is possibly TRBD1 (6 bases). The CDR3 loop spans 13 amino acids. With 4 bases removed from V and 8 bases from J, the gap between germline ends came to 12 bases. Germline values: CDR1 SNHLY, CDR2 FYNNEI. CDR3 amino acids: CASSAQQGYEQFF. In DNA form, the CDR3 reads TGTGCCAGCAGTGCACAACAGGGTTATGAGCAGTTCTTC.

In this sample, this clonotype turned up many times. The rearrangement links TRBV11-1 to TRBJ2-2; 7 bases fit TRBD2. Germline CDR1 and CDR2: SGHAT and FQDESV (reference sequence). The CDR3 runs to 15 residues. V gave up 6 bases and J gave up 4 bases; unmatched junction bases: 8. CDR3 residues: CASSSLKRGTGELFF. The CDR3, as DNA: TGTGCCAGCAGTTCACTCAAGCGGGGCACCGGGGAGCTGTTTTTT.